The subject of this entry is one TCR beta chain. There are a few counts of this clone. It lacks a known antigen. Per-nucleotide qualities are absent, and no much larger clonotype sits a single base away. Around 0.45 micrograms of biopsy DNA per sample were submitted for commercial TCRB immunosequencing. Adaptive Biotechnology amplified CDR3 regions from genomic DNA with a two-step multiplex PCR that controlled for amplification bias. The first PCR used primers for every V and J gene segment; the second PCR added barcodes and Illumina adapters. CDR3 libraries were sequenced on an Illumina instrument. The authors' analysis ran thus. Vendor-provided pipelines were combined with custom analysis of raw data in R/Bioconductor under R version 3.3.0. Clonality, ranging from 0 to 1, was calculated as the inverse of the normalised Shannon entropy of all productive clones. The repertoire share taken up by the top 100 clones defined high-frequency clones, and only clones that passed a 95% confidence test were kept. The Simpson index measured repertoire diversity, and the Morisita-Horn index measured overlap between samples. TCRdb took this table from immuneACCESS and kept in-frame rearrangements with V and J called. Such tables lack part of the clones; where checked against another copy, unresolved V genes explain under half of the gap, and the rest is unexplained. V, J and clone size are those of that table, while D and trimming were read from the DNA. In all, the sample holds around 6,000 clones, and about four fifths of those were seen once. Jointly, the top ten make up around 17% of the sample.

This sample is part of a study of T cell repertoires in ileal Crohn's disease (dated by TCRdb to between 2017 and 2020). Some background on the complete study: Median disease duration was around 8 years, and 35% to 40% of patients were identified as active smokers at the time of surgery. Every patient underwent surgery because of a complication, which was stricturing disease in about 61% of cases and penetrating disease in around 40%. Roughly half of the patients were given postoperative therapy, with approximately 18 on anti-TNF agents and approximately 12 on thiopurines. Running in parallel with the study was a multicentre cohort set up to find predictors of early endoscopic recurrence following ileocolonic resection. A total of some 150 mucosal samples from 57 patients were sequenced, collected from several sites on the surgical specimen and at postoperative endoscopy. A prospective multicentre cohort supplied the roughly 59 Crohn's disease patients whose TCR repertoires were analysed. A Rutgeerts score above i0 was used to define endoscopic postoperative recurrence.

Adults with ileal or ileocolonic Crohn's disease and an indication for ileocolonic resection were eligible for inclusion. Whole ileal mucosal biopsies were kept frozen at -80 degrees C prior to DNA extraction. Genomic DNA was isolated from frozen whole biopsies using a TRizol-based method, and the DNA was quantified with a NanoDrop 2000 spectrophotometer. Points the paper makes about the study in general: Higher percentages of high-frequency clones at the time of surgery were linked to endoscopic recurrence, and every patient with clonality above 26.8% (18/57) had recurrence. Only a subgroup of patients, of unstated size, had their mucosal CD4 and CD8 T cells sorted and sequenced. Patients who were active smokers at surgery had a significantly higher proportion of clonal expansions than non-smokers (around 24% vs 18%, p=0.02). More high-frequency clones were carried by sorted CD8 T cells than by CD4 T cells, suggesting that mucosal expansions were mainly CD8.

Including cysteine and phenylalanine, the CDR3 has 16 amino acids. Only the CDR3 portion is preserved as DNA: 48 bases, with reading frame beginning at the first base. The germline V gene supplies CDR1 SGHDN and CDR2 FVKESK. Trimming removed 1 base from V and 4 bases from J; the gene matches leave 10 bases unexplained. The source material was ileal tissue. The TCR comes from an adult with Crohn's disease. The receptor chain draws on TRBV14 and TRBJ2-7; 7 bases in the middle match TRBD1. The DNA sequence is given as TGTGCCAGCAGCCAAGCCCGGGACAGAAATACATACGAGCAGTACTTC. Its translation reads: CASSQARDRNTYEQYF.